This record covers a single TCR beta chain. V dropped 5 bases and J dropped 0 bases, with 17 bases sitting between them. The CDR3 has 16 residues. Per germline, CDR1 SQVTM and CDR2 ANQGSEA. This record comes from a study of blood T cells in healthy people across ages. A second PCR, run for about 6 to 11 cycles, used a sample-barcoded 5' primer plus a J-beta primer mix. Each TCR beta cDNA got a 12-nucleotide random molecular identifier. TCRdb reprocessed the 5' RACE reads with MiXCR, giving one entry per CDR3 protein. The sample records 700,000 to 850,000 distinct CDR3 sequences, 40% to 65% being singletons.

The clonotype was recovered from an elderly man in good health. The chain couples TRBV29-1 to TRBJ1-5; D is perhaps TRBD1 (6 bases). Sequenced material: blood. The DNA of the CDR3 is TGCAGCGTTCTGCTACAGGGAACCAATAGCAATCAGCCCCAGCATTTT. This encodes CSVLLQGTNSNQPQHF.